A few counts support the clone carrying this TCR beta chain. Its antigen is unidentified. MiXCR, run by TCRdb on the 5' RACE reads, gives a single entry per CDR3 protein. The sample includes about 100,000 distinct CDR3 sequences, around 10% of them seen just once. This specimen belongs to a study of T-cell memory formation after mild COVID-19. Study-wide points: Of the contracting clones, CD4+ ones lay mainly in CM and EM, and CD8+ ones in EMRA.

Per germline, CDR1 DFQATT and CDR2 SNEGSKA (reference sequence). Deletions cut 1 base from V and 1 base from J, with 13 bases between. The CDR3 spans 15 residues. This TCR was recovered from a man aged 18 to 30 who had mild COVID-19 (a few samples of this study predate the infection). Cell type and time point are not known. V gene TRBV20-1 combines with J gene TRBJ2-5; no definite D call. Sequencing was performed on PBMCs or a T cell subset sorted from them (not recorded which). The CDR3 reads CSARASLGLQETQYF. The CDR3 DNA is TGCAGTGCTAGAGCGTCGCTAGGCCTCCAAGAGACCCAGTACTTC.